This T cell receptor beta chain was documented in a study of tumor-infiltrating lymphocytes in oesophageal squamous cell carcinoma. J was trimmed by 1 base and V by 1 base; bases with no gene match: 3. This CDR3 region has 16 residues. CDR1 and CDR2 from the germline V gene are MNHEY and SVGEGT. This clonotype was seen ten or more times. One entry per CDR3 protein, called by TCRdb with MiXCR from the PCR reads. The data show under 25,000 distinct CDR3 sequences, less than 50% seen once. What was sequenced was blood. The clonotype was recovered from a male donor with esophageal squamous cell carcinoma. The V and J genes are TRBV6-2 or TRBV6-3 and TRBJ2-1; 8 positions agree with TRBD2. The CDR3, as DNA: TGTGCCAGCAGTTACTGGGGACTAGTGTCCTACAATGAGCAGTTCTTC. This gives the protein CASSYWGLVSYNEQFF.